This record concerns one T cell receptor (beta chain) sequence. Its antigen is unidentified. The ends lost 2 bases at V and 1 base at J; junction bases unmatched: 3. The germline V gene has CDR1 SGHDT and CDR2 YYEEEE. This CDR3 comprises 15 residues. The data originate from a study of vaccination effects on CD4 cells after COVID-19. Findings and caveats of the study: Among infection- and vaccine-induced clones, marked clonal contraction occurred late after vaccination. The authors studied few convalescent patients and collected no early post-infection timepoints.

Viral peptide pool expansion of antigen-specific CD4+ T cells preceded sequencing in the ViraFEST assay. Isolation of CD4+ T cells took place after 10 days of culture. Each vaccine recipient was nucleocapsid antibody negative and had no prior SARS-CoV-2 infection. A few million PBMC were seeded per well and grown in the presence of around 10 IU/ml IL-2 and around 11 ug/ml peptides. Half of the medium was exchanged for IL-2 medium on both days 3 and 7. Sequencing was performed with immunoSEQ multiplex PCR; in TCRdb, only in-frame clones are kept and a portion is missing. The sample lists over 25,000 clones; approximately 75% were seen once.

Sequencing used CD4+ T cells from PBMCs cultured with SARS-CoV-2 spike peptides, obtained before COVID-19 vaccination. The receptor was derived from a human donor who received a COVID-19 vaccine. J is TRBJ2-7 and V is TRBV5-6; 10 bases agree with TRBD1. Here the CDR3 DNA reads TGTGCCAGCAGCTTCACGGGACAGGGGTCCTACGAGCAGTACTTC. Amino acids: CASSFTGQGSYEQYF.